A single T cell receptor (beta chain) is shown here with its context. Its antigen is unidentified. J was trimmed by 7 bases and V by 0 bases; bases with no gene match: 2. The CDR3 loop spans 15 amino acids. In germline, CDR1 is LGHNA, CDR2 YNFKEQ. This sample's treatment: over 15 received Ad26.COV2.S at low or high dose, single or two shots; about 5 received placebo; per-sample allocation not given. Specimens were obtained on day 63 following the first vaccine or placebo injection. The sample belongs to a study of Ad26.COV2.S vaccination and SARS-CoV-2 variants. For the study at large: Donor was assigned to the Ad26.COV2.S arm of trial COV1001.

Points from the study as a whole: Total T cell responses may have been underestimated by the TCR breadth and depth analyses. Spike-specific TCR breadth was greater in vaccine than placebo recipients.

The table came from immunoSEQ multiplex PCR; TCRdb's copy has only in-frame clones and leaves some out. The table has roughly 420,000 clones, roughly nine tenths seen once. Material: peripheral blood, obtained in a trial of Ad26.COV2.S vaccine versus placebo. The sequence was collected from a person between 18 and 65 years old who received the Ad26.COV2.S COVID-19 vaccine or a placebo. The chain recombines TRBV4-2 with TRBJ2-1; TRBD2 aligns across 11 bases. The CDR3 DNA follows: TGTGCCAGCAGCCAAGAGGGACTAGCGGAAAATGAGCAGTTCTTC. It codes for CASSQEGLAENEQFF.